This T cell receptor (beta chain) was documented in a study of a mutant IDH1 vaccine in newly diagnosed glioma. Study as a whole: Eight vaccine injections were given to patients in weeks 1, 3, 5, 7, 11, 15, 19 and 23. Overall study results and limits: Of the patients, around 93% had vaccine-induced immune responses.

This sample's time point: week 23, last vaccination. A 20-mer mutant IDH1 peptide at 300 ug was injected subcutaneously with topical imiquimod. Details on this clone: What it recognizes is unknown.

Profiling relied on immunoSEQ multiplex PCR, and the TCRdb table lists in-frame clones only, not all of them. The sample contains 9,500 to 11,000 clones, 88% of which appear only once. Sequenced here: PBMCs, sampled from a glioma patient whose treatment included an IDH1 peptide vaccine. This TCR derives from a middle-aged woman with glioma. Some clones in this sample may be carry-over from other donors' samples.

The CDR3 spells CASGGQGDDSYNSPLHF. CDR3 DNA sequence: TGTGCCAGCGGCGGTCAGGGGGACGACTCCTATAATTCACCCCTCCACTTT. This rearrangement joins TRBV5-6 to TRBJ1-6, with TRBD1 identical over 7 bases. This CDR3 has 17 amino acids. Germline V gene lookup returns CDR1 SGHDT and CDR2 YYEEEE. J was trimmed by 0 bases and V by 7 bases; bases with no gene match: 10.